The entry below gives a single T cell receptor beta chain sequence along with its context. The antigen is not known. Extracted RNA was reverse transcribed, and the resulting cDNA served as sequencing template. Generated by immunoSEQ multiplex PCR, the TCRdb table keeps only in-frame clones and is missing some. Found here are nearly 200,000 clones, roughly 60% of them singletons; the top ten hold roughly 5.8%. The sample originates from a study of CD8+ T cells in alopecia areata. Regarding the study as a whole: In scalp, tofacitinib significantly decreased clonality and expanded CD8+ clones among the top 100.

This CDR3 comprises 14 residues. Germline V lookup: CDR1 SGHAT, CDR2 FQNNGV. With V trimmed by 5 bases and J by 1 base, 3 bases remained unmatched. Regarding treatment: oral pan-JAK inhibitor, 5-10 mg twice daily. Alopecia areata patients had lesional scalp punch biopsies and peripheral blood taken from them. The specimen was CD4+ T cells sorted from blood, collected at week 24, from a patient treated with tofacitinib. The chain has TRBV11-2 and TRBJ1-1, with 8 positions matching TRBD1. This clonotype was obtained from a human donor with alopecia areata. For the CDR3, the DNA is TGTGCCAGCAGCCCACAGGGGGAGAACACTGAAGCTTTCTTT. Translating gives CASSPQGENTEAFF.